Only one count was recorded for the clone carrying this T cell receptor beta chain. The primer mix had 60 V beta and 13 J beta primers. The method was immunoSEQ multiplex PCR; TCRdb's version includes in-frame clones alone and lacks a portion of them. The table lists tens of thousands of clones, about 87% of them singletons. The data were taken from a study of glioma-infiltrating T cells after dendritic cell vaccination. In the study overall: Glioblastoma patients came from Phase I and II dendritic cell vaccination trials.

Germline V gene data show CDR1 as SQVTM and CDR2 as ANQGSEA. There are 12 residues in the CDR3. The ends were cut back, 4 bases at V and 7 bases at J, with 13 bases in the middle. This chain joins TRBV29-1 and TRBJ2-5, with D tentatively TRBD1 (5 bases). The sequencing used blood, collected before dendritic cell vaccination. The sequence was collected from a human donor with glioblastoma. The CDR3 DNA follows: TGCAGCGTTGGAGGTCAGGGTGGGACCCAGTACTTC. Amino acid sequence: CSVGGQGGTQYF.